Sequencing of this TCR beta chain was carried out in a study of cytomegalovirus exposure and HLA in healthy donors. Whole-study results and caveats: The study flagged 150 to 200 TCR beta chains as cytomegalovirus-associated.

PCR amplification relied on 60 Vbeta primers (plus 13 Jbeta primers). Generated by immunoSEQ multiplex PCR, the TCRdb table keeps only in-frame clones and is missing some. The sample lists under 85,000 clones; 55% to 75% were seen once. To note about this clone: What it binds is not known.

Germline V gene data show CDR1 as SGHRS and CDR2 as YFSETQ. Trimming pared 4 bases from V and 10 bases from J, leaving 21 bases between. The CDR3 runs 16 residues. The sequence derives from a man between 35 and 55 years old in good health and CMV-seropositive. This chain links TRBV5-1 with TRBJ1-6; the D gene is possibly TRBD1 (5 bases). Source material: PBMCs. The chain's CDR3 is CASSPSTGEGPSPLHF. Here the CDR3 DNA reads TGCGCCAGCAGCCCATCCACGGGGGAAGGTCCATCACCCCTCCACTTT.